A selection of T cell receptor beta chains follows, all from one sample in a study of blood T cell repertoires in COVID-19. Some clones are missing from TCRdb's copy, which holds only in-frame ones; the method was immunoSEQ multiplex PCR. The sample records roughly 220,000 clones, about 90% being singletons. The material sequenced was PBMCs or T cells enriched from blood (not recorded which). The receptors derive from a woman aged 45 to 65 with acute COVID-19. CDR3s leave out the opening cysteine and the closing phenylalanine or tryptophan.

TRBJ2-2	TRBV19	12	ATSWTGPTGELF
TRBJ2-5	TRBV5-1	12	ASSSTFSGETQY
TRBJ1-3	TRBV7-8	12	ASSPRASGNTIY
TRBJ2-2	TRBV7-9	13	ASSVSGRDTGELF
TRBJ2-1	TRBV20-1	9	SASTPSMLF
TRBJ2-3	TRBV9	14	ASSVVAEGSTDTQY
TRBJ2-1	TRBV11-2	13	ASTPLGRSYNEQF
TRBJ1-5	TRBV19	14	ASSTTGAGSVQPQH
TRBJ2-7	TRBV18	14	ASSPIPPSGIYEQY
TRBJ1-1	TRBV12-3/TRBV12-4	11	ASSFSGFTEAF
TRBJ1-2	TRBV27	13	ASSPHGESPYGYT
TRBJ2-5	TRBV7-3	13	ASSQQGIPLETQY
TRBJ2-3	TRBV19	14	ASSPRRSGRADTQY
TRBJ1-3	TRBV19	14	ASSIVPANSGNTIY
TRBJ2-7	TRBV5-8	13	ASSLSGGYLYEQY
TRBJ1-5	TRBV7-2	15	ASSLESGGYSNQPQH
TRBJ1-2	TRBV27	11	ASSSGLIYGYT
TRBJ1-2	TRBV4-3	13	ASSQEGTETGGYT
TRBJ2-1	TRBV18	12	ASSPLDRGNEQF
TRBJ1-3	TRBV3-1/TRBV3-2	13	ASSRDRGLGNTIY
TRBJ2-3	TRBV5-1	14	ASSWTSGLSTDTQY
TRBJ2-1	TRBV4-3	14	ASSQDRGLSYNEQF
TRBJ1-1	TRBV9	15	ASSALDRAGVGTEAF
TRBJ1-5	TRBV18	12	ASSPGTGIQPQH
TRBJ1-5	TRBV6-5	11	ASSLQENQPQH
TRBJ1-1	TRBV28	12	ASSFTGAGTEAF
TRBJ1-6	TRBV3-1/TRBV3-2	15	ASSQDPGGEENSPLH
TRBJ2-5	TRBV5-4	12	ASSRTGSRETQY
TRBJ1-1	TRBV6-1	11	ASSDRPNTEAF
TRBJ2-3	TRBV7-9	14	ASSASAGVLADTQY
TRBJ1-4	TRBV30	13	AWSVLGTGDEKLF
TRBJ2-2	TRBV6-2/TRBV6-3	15	ASSYRGLAGRTGELF
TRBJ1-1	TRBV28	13	ASSSPPGVNTEAF
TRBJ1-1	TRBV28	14	ASSGHLEVADTEAF
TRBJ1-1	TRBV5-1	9	ASNGQTEAF
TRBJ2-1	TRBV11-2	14	ASSLERLAFYNEQF
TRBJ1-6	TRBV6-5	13	ASSPPGLDNSPLH
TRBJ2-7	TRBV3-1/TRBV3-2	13	ASSQEEACSYEQY
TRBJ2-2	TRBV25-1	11	ASSRVNTGELF
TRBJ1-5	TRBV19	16	ASSIATGTGTVRQPQH
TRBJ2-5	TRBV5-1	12	ASSSGQPGETQY
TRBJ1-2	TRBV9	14	ASSVRDRDTNYGYT
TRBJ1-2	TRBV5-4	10	ASSMDSYGYT
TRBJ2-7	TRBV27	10	ASRDWNYEQY
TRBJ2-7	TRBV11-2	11	ASSSVWLYEQY
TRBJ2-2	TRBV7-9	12	ASSRTGGTGELF
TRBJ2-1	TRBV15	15	ATSRAGGGVGRNEQF
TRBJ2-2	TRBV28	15	ASSLTLLARNTGELF
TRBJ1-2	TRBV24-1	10	ATSDHDYGYT
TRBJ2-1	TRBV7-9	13	ASSLELAGGTEQF
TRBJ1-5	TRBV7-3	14	ASSLVGGGHNQPQH